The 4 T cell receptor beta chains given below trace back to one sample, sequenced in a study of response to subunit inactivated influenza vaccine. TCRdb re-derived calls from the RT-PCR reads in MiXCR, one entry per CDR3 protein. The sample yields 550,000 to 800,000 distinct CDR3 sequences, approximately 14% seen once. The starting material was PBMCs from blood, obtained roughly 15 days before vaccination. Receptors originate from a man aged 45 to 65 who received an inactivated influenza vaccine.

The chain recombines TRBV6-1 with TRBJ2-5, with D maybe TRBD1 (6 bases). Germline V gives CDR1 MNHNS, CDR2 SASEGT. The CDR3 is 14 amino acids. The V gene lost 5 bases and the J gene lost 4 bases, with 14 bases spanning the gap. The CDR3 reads CASSTFEGGETQYF. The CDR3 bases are TGTGCCAGCAGTACCTTCGAAGGGGGAGAGACCCAGTACTTC.

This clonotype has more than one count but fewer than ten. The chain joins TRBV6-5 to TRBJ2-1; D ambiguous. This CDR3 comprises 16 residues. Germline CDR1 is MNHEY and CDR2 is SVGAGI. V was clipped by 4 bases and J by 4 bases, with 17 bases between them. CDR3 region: CASSSSAGPKYNEQFF. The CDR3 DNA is TGTGCCAGCAGTTCCTCCGCCGGCCCCAAGTACAATGAGCAGTTCTTC.

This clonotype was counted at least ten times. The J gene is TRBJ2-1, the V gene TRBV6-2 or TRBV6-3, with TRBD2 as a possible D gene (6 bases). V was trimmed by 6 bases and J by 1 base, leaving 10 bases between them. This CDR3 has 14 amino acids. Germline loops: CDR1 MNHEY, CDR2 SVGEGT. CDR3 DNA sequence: TGTGCCAGCAGACGGGACTTATCCTACAATGAGCAGTTCTTC. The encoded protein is CASRRDLSYNEQFF.

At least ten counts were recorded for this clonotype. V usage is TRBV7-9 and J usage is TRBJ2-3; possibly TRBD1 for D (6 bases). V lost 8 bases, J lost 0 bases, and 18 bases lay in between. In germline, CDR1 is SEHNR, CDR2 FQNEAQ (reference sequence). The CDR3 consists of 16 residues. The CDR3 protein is CASALARGVSTDTQYF. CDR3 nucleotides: TGTGCCAGCGCCCTGGCCAGGGGCGTTAGCACAGATACGCAGTATTTT.